The rows below give T cell receptor beta chains drawn from one sample of a study of cytotoxic CD8 clonotypes in ibrutinib-treated CLL. Profiled with immunoSEQ multiplex PCR; TCRdb holds only in-frame clones, not every one. The sample includes 42,000 or so clones, around 67% seen only once; the top ten take roughly 7%. Sequencing used PBMCs, obtained at disease progression, from a patient treated with ibrutinib. Source of these receptors: a human donor with chronic lymphocytic leukemia. The CDR3 runs from the conserved cysteine through the conserved F or W. Fields, in order: D gene, J gene, clone size, CDR3 length, V gene, CDR3 protein, CDR3 DNA. D genes are given only for firm matches. Expanded clones get a size class; other rows say once, few or many, or leave the size out.

TRBD2,TRBJ2-3,few,16,TRBV7-2,CASSRGLAGDTDTQYF,TGTGCCAGCAGCCGGGGACTAGCGGGCGACACAGATACGCAGTATTTT
-,TRBJ2-7,-,15,TRBV27,CASSLSWGVGYEQYF,TGTGCCAGCAGTTTATCGTGGGGGGTTGGGTACGAGCAGTACTTC
-,TRBJ1-2,-,15,TRBV25-1,CASSEASRAGYGYTF,TGTGCCAGCAGTGAAGCGTCCCGCGCGGGGTATGGCTACACCTTC
-,TRBJ1-3,-,16,TRBV4-1,CASSQDKTASGNTIYF,TGCGCCAGCAGCCAAGATAAGACGGCCTCTGGAAACACCATATATTTT
-,TRBJ1-1,-,12,TRBV19,CASSGRGTEAFF,TGTGCCAGTAGTGGCAGGGGAACTGAAGCTTTCTTT
-,TRBJ2-3,few,15,TRBV10-1,CASSARQGGADTQYF,TGCGCCAGCAGTGCTCGACAGGGAGGGGCAGATACGCAGTATTTT
-,TRBJ2-7,-,14,TRBV7-2,CASSRLEASYEQYF,TGTGCCAGCAGCCGTCTAGAAGCATCCTACGAGCAGTACTTC
TRBD2,TRBJ2-7,-,15,TRBV14,CASSPSGRSSYEQYF,TGTGCCAGCAGCCCTAGCGGGAGATCCTCCTACGAGCAGTACTTC
-,TRBJ2-7,-,13,TRBV7-2,CASSSNTGYEQYF,TGTGCCAGCAGTTCCAACACTGGCTACGAGCAGTACTTC
TRBD1,TRBJ1-2,-,15,TRBV7-2,CASSFPGQPNYGYTF,TGTGCCAGCAGCTTCCCGGGACAGCCTAACTATGGCTACACCTTC
-,TRBJ2-1,-,16,TRBV4-3,CASSQEPGRGYNEQFF,TGCGCCAGCAGCCAAGAGCCCGGCAGGGGCTACAATGAGCAGTTCTTC
-,TRBJ2-7,-,15,TRBV25-1,CASSEYYGTVYEQYF,TGTGCCAGCAGTGAATATTACGGGACGGTCTACGAGCAGTACTTC
-,TRBJ1-5,-,15,TRBV15,CATSGLSGWGQPQHF,TGTGCCACCAGCGGACTCTCGGGATGGGGTCAGCCCCAGCATTTT
-,TRBJ2-3,-,17,TRBV2,CASTPISSGSSTDTQYF,TGTGCCAGCACCCCCATCAGTAGCGGCTCTAGCACAGATACGCAGTATTTT
-,TRBJ2-1,-,15,TRBV19,CASKGRRSDYNEQFF,TGTGCCAGTAAGGGGCGTCGGTCCGATTACAATGAGCAGTTCTTC
-,TRBJ2-7,once,13,TRBV19,CASSRGLHYEQYF,TGTGCCAGTAGTAGAGGACTGCACTACGAGCAGTACTTC
-,TRBJ1-2,-,15,TRBV4-1,CASSQVIPAGDGYTF,TGCGCCAGCAGCCAAGTGATCCCGGCGGGAGATGGCTACACCTTC
-,TRBJ2-5,once,12,TRBV5-6,CASVSPGETQYF,TGTGCCAGCGTGAGCCCCGGCGAGACCCAGTACTTC
-,TRBJ2-7,-,11,TRBV13,CASSLGGEQYF,TGTGCCAGCAGCTTAGGGGGAGAGCAGTACTTC
TRBD1,TRBJ2-7,medium-sized,18,TRBV7-8,CASSLTLTSIQGAYEQYF,TGTGCCAGCAGCTTAACTCTAACATCCATACAGGGGGCGTACGAGCAGTACTTC
TRBD2,TRBJ2-7,-,16,TRBV10-3,CAITQGRSGSSYEQYF,TGTGCCATCACTCAGGGACGTAGCGGGAGCTCCTACGAGCAGTACTTC
-,TRBJ2-7,once,15,TRBV4-3,CASSQDRSPSYEQYF,TGCGCCAGCAGCCAAGATCGTAGTCCATCCTACGAGCAGTACTTC
TRBD2,TRBJ2-7,-,15,TRBV11-2,CASSSAGTSGIVQYF,TGTGCCAGCAGCTCAGCCGGGACTAGCGGGATCGTGCAGTACTTC
-,TRBJ2-5,-,14,TRBV14,CASSYPGQEETQYF,TGTGCCAGCAGCTACCCGGGCCAAGAGGAGACCCAGTACTTC
-,TRBJ2-1,-,14,TRBV10-1,CASSDSVGGLPQFF,TGCGCCAGCAGTGATAGCGTAGGAGGTCTCCCACAGTTCTTC
-,TRBJ1-4,-,15,TRBV2,CASSEAKQTNEKLFF,TGTGCCAGCAGTGAAGCTAAACAGACTAATGAAAAACTGTTTTTT
TRBD2,TRBJ2-1,-,18,TRBV27,CASSPRAHSGKSHNEQFF,TGTGCCAGCAGTCCCCGCGCTCATAGCGGGAAGTCACACAATGAGCAGTTCTTC
TRBD1,TRBJ2-2,-,17,TRBV10-1,CASIPSKDRANTGELFF,TGCGCCAGCATCCCATCGAAGGACAGGGCGAACACCGGGGAGCTGTTTTTT
-,TRBJ2-5,once,13,TRBV9,CASSVRTRETQYF,TGTGCCAGCAGCGTCCGGACCAGGGAGACCCAGTACTTC
TRBD2,TRBJ2-5,few,13,TRBV5-4,CASSTAGVETQYF,TGTGCCAGCAGCACAGCGGGAGTAGAGACCCAGTACTTC
-,TRBJ1-2,-,16,TRBV7-4,CASSLTAGVGGYGYTF,TGTGCCAGCAGCCTAACGGCGGGAGTAGGGGGCTATGGCTACACCTTC
TRBD1,TRBJ1-1,few,13,TRBV18,CASSQGADTEAFF,TGTGCCAGCTCCCAGGGGGCGGACACTGAAGCTTTCTTT
-,TRBJ1-1,once,15,TRBV5-1,CASSFTTTLNTEAFF,TGCGCCAGCAGCTTTACGACTACCTTGAACACTGAAGCTTTCTTT
TRBD1,TRBJ2-2,-,16,TRBV5-4,CASSLRDRANTGELFF,TGTGCCAGCAGCCTACGGGACAGGGCGAACACCGGGGAGCTGTTTTTT
-,TRBJ2-7,-,15,TRBV15,CATSRDRPVSYEQYF,TGTGCCACCAGCAGGGACAGACCGGTCTCCTACGAGCAGTACTTC
TRBD2,TRBJ2-3,once,17,TRBV7-9,CASSLAGLAGGIDTQYF,TGTGCCAGCAGCTTAGCCGGGCTAGCGGGAGGAATAGATACGCAGTATTTT
-,TRBJ2-3,-,16,TRBV6-5,CASSYSGRGQGDTQYF,TGTGCCAGCAGTTACTCGGGGAGGGGGCAAGGAGATACGCAGTATTTT
-,TRBJ1-2,-,15,TRBV7-2,CASSLFKATNYGYTF,TGTGCCAGCAGCTTATTTAAGGCAACTAACTATGGCTACACCTTC
-,TRBJ2-1,-,14,TRBV19,CASKRGQESGEQFF,TGTGCCAGTAAACGAGGACAAGAATCGGGTGAGCAGTTCTTC